The 19 T cell receptor beta chains below come from one sample, sequenced in a study of vaccination and CD4 T cells after COVID-19. Their cognate antigens are unknown. The treatment was: approximately nine-day PBMC culture with coronavirus spike peptide pools or control peptides (ViraFEST assay). Once obtained from cultured CD4+ T cells, the DNA was sequenced using the Oncomine TCR Beta short-read assay. TCRdb ran MiXCR on the PCR reads and lists one entry per CDR3 protein. In the table there are some 18,000 distinct CDR3 sequences, roughly 50% of which are singletons. The sequencing sample was made of CD4+ T cells from blood, cultured in vitro. These receptors were obtained from a human donor who had recovered from COVID-19.

This clonotype has only one observation. The CDR3 DNA sequence: TGTGCCAGCAGCTTGTCGAATAACAGGGCCCCGCGGACTGAAGCTTTCTTT. Amino acid sequence: CASSLSNNRAPRTEAFF. This chain joins TRBV7-8 and TRBJ1-1; perhaps TRBD1 as D (6 bases). The CDR3 has 17 amino acids. Between the trimmed V and J ends, which lost 3 bases and 5 bases, there was a span of 22 bases. In germline, CDR1 is SGHVS, CDR2 FQNEAQ.

V and J are TRBV2 and TRBJ1-1; D is possibly TRBD1 (5 bases). V lost 6 bases to trimming and J lost 4 bases, with 12 bases between them. Germline-derived CDR1 and CDR2 are SNHLY and FYNNEI. The CDR3 runs 13 residues. This CDR3 reads CASRAQGGTEAFF. The CDR3 nucleotides are TGTGCCAGCAGGGCCCAGGGAGGCACTGAAGCTTTCTTT.

This clonotype was observed a handful of times. This chain's CDR3 is CASSNRDSHSNQPQHF. DNA of the CDR3: TGTGCCAGCAGCAACCGGGACAGTCATAGCAATCAGCCCCAGCATTTT. This chain uses TRBV21-1 with TRBJ1-5; the table's D gene call, TRBD1, was not cross checked with the DNA. TRBV21-1 is a pseudogene. The CDR3 has 16 amino acids.

The gene calls are TRBV20-1 and TRBJ2-5; 8 bases align to TRBD1. The CDR3 sequence is 15 residues long. Germline V gives CDR1 DFQATT, CDR2 SNEGSKA (reference sequence). Trimming at V came to 7 bases and at J to 5 bases, leaving 15 bases not matched to a gene. The CDR3 sequence is CSGSFNRGQEETQYF. The CDR3 bases are TGCAGTGGGTCTTTCAACCGGGGACAGGAGGAGACCCAGTACTTC.

The V gene is TRBV20-1, the J gene TRBJ2-1; the match to TRBD1 covers 9 bases. The ends lost 6 bases at V and 7 bases at J; junction bases unmatched: 10. Germline values: CDR1 DFQATT, CDR2 SNEGSKA (reference sequence). CDR3 size: 14 residues. The CDR3 coding sequence is TGCAGTGCAACCAACCGGGACAGGGCTAATGAGCAGTTCTTC. It encodes CSATNRDRANEQFF.

This clonotype was detected only a few times. This chain connects TRBV2 to TRBJ2-7; D remains ambiguous. The V end lost 2 bases, the J end lost 2 bases, and 7 bases lay between the germline ends. Per the germline V gene, CDR1 is SNHLY and CDR2 is FYNNEI. This CDR3 has 13 residues. The CDR3 is CASSERRAYEQYF. DNA for the CDR3: TGTGCCAGCAGTGAAAGACGGGCCTACGAGCAGTACTTC.

This clonotype was counted once. V is TRBV28 and J is TRBJ1-2; D remains ambiguous. Germline V lookup: CDR1 MDHEN, CDR2 SYDVKM. Trimming took 4 bases from V and 0 from J, leaving 12 bases between them. The CDR3 length is 15 residues. The CDR3, as DNA: TGTGCCAGCAGTTCCGTGGGAGTCTCTAACTATGGCTACACCTTC. Translation: CASSSVGVSNYGYTF.

In its sample, this clonotype was seen a few times. J is TRBJ1-6 and V is TRBV30; D remains ambiguous. Germline values: CDR1 GTSNPN, CDR2 SVGIG (reference sequence). The germline V and J ends were trimmed by 4 bases and 7 bases, with 14 bases remaining between them. This CDR3 is built from 14 residues. The CDR3 coding sequence is TGTGCCTGGAAGGAGGGTAGGGTAAATTCACCCCTCCACTTT. Its translation: CAWKEGRVNSPLHF.

The CDR3 here is CASSPRQLNSPLHF. CDR3 coding DNA: TGCGCCAGCAGTCCGAGACAGCTTAATTCACCCCTCCACTTT. The chain is built from TRBV4-3 and TRBJ1-6; possible D gene TRBD1, 5 bases. CDR3 length: 14 residues. Germline CDR1 LGHNA, CDR2 YSLEER. Trimming removed 6 bases at V and 6 bases at J, with 12 bases between.

This clonotype has only a few counts. The rearrangement uses TRBV30 and TRBJ1-5; no definite D call. V gave up 2 bases and J gave up 6 bases, with 11 bases separating them. Germline V gives CDR1 GTSNPN, CDR2 SVGIG (reference sequence). This CDR3 has 13 amino acids. Written as DNA, the CDR3 is TGTGCCTGGAGTTTCCGGACGCGTCAGCCCCAGCATTTT. Encoded protein: CAWSFRTRQPQHF.

This chain connects TRBV20-1 to TRBJ2-2; TRBD2 matches 8 bases. Per the germline V gene, CDR1 is DFQATT and CDR2 is SNEGSKA (reference sequence). This CDR3 has 14 amino acids. The junction had 9 bases not matched to a gene; V was cut back by 4 bases and J by 8 bases. CDR3 residues: CSAISGILGGELFF. CDR3 in DNA: TGCAGTGCTATTAGCGGGATTCTGGGGGGGGAGCTGTTTTTT.

This sequence joins TRBV6-1 and TRBJ1-4; 8 bases line up with TRBD1. The CDR3 spans 13 residues. Germline V gives CDR1 MNHNS, CDR2 SASEGT. Trimming cost V 7 bases and J 6 bases; bases outside gene matches: 4. This CDR3 is CASTGQGHEKLFF. CDR3 coding DNA: TGTGCCAGCACAGGACAGGGACATGAAAAACTGTTTTTT.

This clonotype was detected once. The V gene is TRBV20-1, the J gene TRBJ2-3; D is unclear. Per germline, CDR1 DFQATT and CDR2 SNEGSKA (reference sequence). CDR3 length: 12 amino acids. V was cut by 5 bases and J by 0 bases, with 6 bases left in between. The CDR3 region is CSAFGSTDTQYF. The CDR3 DNA is TGCAGTGCTTTTGGAAGCACAGATACGCAGTATTTT.

This rearrangement joins TRBV10-3 to TRBJ2-7; 7 bases are a match to TRBD2. This CDR3 is built from 12 residues. The germline gives CDR1 ENHRY, CDR2 SYGVKD. The V and J ends lost 8 bases and 7 bases, in that order; junction bases with no gene match: 8. The CDR3 loop is CAIRTWEGEQYF. In DNA, the CDR3 is TGTGCCATCCGTACGTGGGAGGGGGAGCAGTACTTC.

This clonotype was found a few times. The CDR3 here is CASSPGLAGGEETQYF. The CDR3 coding sequence is TGTGCCAGCAGCCCAGGACTAGCGGGGGGGGAAGAGACCCAGTACTTC. The chain combines TRBV5-4 with TRBJ2-5; 15 nucleotides line up with TRBD2. After removal of 4 bases from V and 3 bases from J, the junction contained 4 bases not matched to a gene. The germline V gene has CDR1 SGHNT and CDR2 YYREEE (reference sequence). The CDR3 is made up of 16 amino acids.

This chain links TRBV20-1 with TRBJ1-2; D is unresolved. The CDR3 contains 9 residues. The germline CDR1 and CDR2 sequences are DFQATT and SNEGSKA (reference sequence). The V end was cut by 6 bases, the J end by 8 bases, with 7 bases between. The CDR3 spells CSAGKGYTF. Here the CDR3 DNA reads TGCAGTGCAGGGAAAGGCTACACCTTC.

This clonotype was seen more than once but under ten times. V gene TRBV6-4 combines with J gene TRBJ1-5, with 7 bases aligning to TRBD1. Germline CDR1 MRHNA, CDR2 SNTAGT. The J segment lost 1 base and the V segment lost 3 bases, leaving 15 bases of the junction unmatched. This CDR3 comprises 19 residues. This chain's CDR3 is CASSEPGGQSFRSNQPQHF. In nucleotides, the CDR3 is TGTGCCAGCAGTGAGCCGGGGGGACAGTCCTTTAGAAGCAATCAGCCCCAGCATTTT.

Details on this clonotype: A junction boundary mismatches the germline segment, possibly from a read error. This sequence joins TRBV7-8 and TRBJ2-1, with D possibly matching TRBD2 (5 bases). CDR1 and CDR2 from the germline V gene are SGHVS and FQNEAQ. This CDR3 comprises 12 residues. The CDR3 protein is CASSLVGSPRVF. CDR3 bases: TGTGCCAGCAGCTTAGTAGGTTCCCCGAGGGTCTTC.

This chain uses TRBV7-2 with TRBJ2-1, with TRBD2 matching 9 bases. CDR3 length: 14 amino acids. Germline trimming cut 4 bases from V and 7 bases from J; bases unmatched to any gene: 5. Germline V gene lookup returns CDR1 SGHTA and CDR2 FQGNSA. The CDR3 DNA sequence: TGTGCCAGCAGCTCCGTAGCGGGGGTTAATGAGCAGTTCTTC. Amino acids: CASSSVAGVNEQFF. Full variable domain (remainder filled in from reference TRBV7-2 and TRBJ2-1): GAGVSQSPSNKVTEKGKDVELRCDPISGHTALYWYRQSLGQGLEFLIYFQGNSAPDKSGLPSDRFSAERTGGSVSTLTIQRTQQEDSAVYLCASSSVAGVNEQFFGPGTRLTVL.